Following are 10 T cell receptor beta chains from one sample sequenced in a study of blood T cell repertoires in COVID-19. The method was immunoSEQ multiplex PCR; TCRdb's version includes in-frame clones alone and lacks a portion of them. Of 150,000 or so clones listed, 84% are singletons. What was sequenced was peripheral blood. The receptors derive from a man aged 18-30 years with active or convalescent COVID-19.

This clone was detected only once. This chain uses TRBV27 with TRBJ2-1; maybe TRBD2 (6 bases). Looked up from germline, CDR1 is MNHEY and CDR2 is SMNVEV (reference sequence). The CDR3 sequence is 15 residues long. V lost 5 bases, J lost 4 bases, and 15 bases lay in between. The CDR3 here is CASSLLADLYNEQFF. CDR3 DNA: TGTGCCAGCAGTCTCTTAGCGGATCTTTACAATGAGCAGTTCTTC.

With respect to this clone: At one of its ends the junction is not consistent with the germline gene, which may arise from a read error. This sequence joins TRBV7-7 and TRBJ2-2; possibly TRBD1 for D (5 bases). This CDR3 has 13 amino acids. In germline, CDR1 is SSHAT, CDR2 FNYEAQ (reference sequence). The DNA for the CDR3 is TGTGCTAGCAGCTTAAGGGGCACCGGGGAGCTGTTTTTT. It specifies CASSLRGTGELFF.

This rearrangement joins TRBV2 to TRBJ2-3, with TRBD1 identical over 8 bases. Germline loops: CDR1 SNHLY, CDR2 FYNNEI. This CDR3 is built from 15 residues. V shed 4 bases, J shed 2 bases, and the junction held 5 bases outside the gene matches. CDR3 loop: CASSAGTGITDTQYF. In DNA form, the CDR3 reads TGTGCCAGCAGTGCCGGGACAGGAATCACAGATACGCAGTATTTT.

The chain combines TRBV15 with TRBJ2-1; TRBD2 matches 10 bases. Losses at the gene ends were 3 bases for V and 6 bases for J; bases not matched to a gene: 5. Germline V gives CDR1 LNHNV, CDR2 YYDKDF (reference sequence). This CDR3 has 15 amino acids. The CDR3 here is CATSSKVAGGNEQFF. CDR3 nucleotides: TGTGCCACCAGCAGCAAAGTAGCGGGGGGCAATGAGCAGTTCTTC.

The genes are TRBV10-1 and TRBJ2-5; D is perhaps TRBD1 (6 bases). Germline CDR1 reads WNHNN; CDR2 reads SYGVQD (reference sequence). This CDR3 contains 15 residues. The V end was cut by 6 bases, the J end by 4 bases, with 18 bases between. CDR3 nucleotide sequence: TGCGCCAGCAGCCCGAAAGGGTGGGGGCGAGAGACCCAGTACTTC. This translates into CASSPKGWGRETQYF.

This chain joins TRBV7-9 and TRBJ2-1, with no clear D. This CDR3 contains 15 residues. The germline V gene has CDR1 SEHNR and CDR2 FQNEAQ (reference sequence). V dropped 0 bases and J dropped 6 bases, with 12 bases sitting between them. The CDR3 reads CASSLALVTINEQFF. The CDR3 coding sequence is TGTGCCAGCAGCTTAGCTCTAGTGACGATCAATGAGCAGTTCTTC.

The V gene is TRBV5-4, the J gene TRBJ2-3, with 10 nucleotides matching TRBD2. Germline CDR1 and CDR2: SGHNT and YYREEE (reference sequence). The CDR3 runs to 17 residues. Trimming at V came to 2 bases and at J to 1 base, leaving 7 bases not matched to a gene. The CDR3 reads CASSFLSGGARTDTQYF. CDR3 bases: TGTGCCAGCAGCTTCCTAAGCGGGGGGGCCCGCACAGATACGCAGTATTTT.

The chain recombines TRBV7-2 with TRBJ1-5; 7 bases agree with TRBD1. This CDR3 has 14 residues. Germline V gene lookup returns CDR1 SGHTA and CDR2 FQGNSA. J gave up 5 bases and V 5 bases, and 6 bases lay outside the gene matches. CDR3 sequence: CASSPRQGYQPQHF. The CDR3 DNA is TGTGCCAGCAGCCCAAGACAGGGCTATCAGCCCCAGCATTTT.

This clone was detected only a few times. V is TRBV4-2 and J is TRBJ1-5, with TRBD1 matching 7 bases. The CDR3 contains 16 residues. The germline gives CDR1 LGHNA, CDR2 YNFKEQ. Trimming took 3 bases from V and 3 from J; bases not matched to a gene: 8. CDR3 nucleotide sequence: TGTGCCAGCAGCCACAACGACAGGGAATACAATCAGCCCCAGCATTTT. It yields the protein CASSHNDREYNQPQHF.

This clone has only a few counts. The chain links TRBV6-5 to TRBJ1-1; 7 bases align to TRBD1. Germline CDR1 reads MNHEY; CDR2 reads SVGAGI. Germline trimming cut 2 bases from V and 5 bases from J; bases unmatched to any gene: 5. The CDR3 length is 14 residues. CDR3 in DNA: TGTGCCAGCAGTTACGCAGGGGGGAAGACTGAAGCTTTCTTT. Amino acid sequence: CASSYAGGKTEAFF.